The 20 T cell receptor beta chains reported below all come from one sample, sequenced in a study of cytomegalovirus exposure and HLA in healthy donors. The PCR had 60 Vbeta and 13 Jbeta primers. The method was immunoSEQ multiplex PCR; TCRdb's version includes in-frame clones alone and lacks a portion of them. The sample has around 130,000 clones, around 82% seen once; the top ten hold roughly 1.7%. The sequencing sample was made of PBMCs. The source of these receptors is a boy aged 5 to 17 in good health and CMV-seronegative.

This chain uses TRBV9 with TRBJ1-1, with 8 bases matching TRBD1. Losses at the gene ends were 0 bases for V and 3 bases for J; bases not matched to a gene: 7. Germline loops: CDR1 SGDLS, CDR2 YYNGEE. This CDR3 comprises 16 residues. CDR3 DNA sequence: TGTGCCAGCAGCGTAGGTCTTCAGGGGGCGGACACTGAAGCTTTCTTT. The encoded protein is CASSVGLQGADTEAFF.

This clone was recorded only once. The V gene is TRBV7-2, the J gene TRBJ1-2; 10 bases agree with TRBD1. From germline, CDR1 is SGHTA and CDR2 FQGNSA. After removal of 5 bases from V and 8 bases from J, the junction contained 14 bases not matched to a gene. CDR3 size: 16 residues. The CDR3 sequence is CASSASGGDRGGGYTF. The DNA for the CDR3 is TGTGCCAGCAGCGCCTCCGGGGGGGACAGGGGTGGGGGCTACACCTTC.

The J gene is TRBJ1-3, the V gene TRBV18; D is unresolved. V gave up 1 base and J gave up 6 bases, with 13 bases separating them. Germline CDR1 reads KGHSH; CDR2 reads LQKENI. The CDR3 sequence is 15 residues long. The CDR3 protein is CASSPRAREVNTIYF. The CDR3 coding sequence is TGTGCCAGCTCACCACGAGCACGGGAGGTAAACACCATATATTTT. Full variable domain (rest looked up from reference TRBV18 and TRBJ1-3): NAGVMQNPRHLVRRRGQEARLRCSPMKGHSHVYWYRQLPEEGLKFMVYLQKENIIDESGMPKERFSAEFPKEGPSILRIQQVVRGDSAAYFCASSPRAREVNTIYFGEGSWLTVV.

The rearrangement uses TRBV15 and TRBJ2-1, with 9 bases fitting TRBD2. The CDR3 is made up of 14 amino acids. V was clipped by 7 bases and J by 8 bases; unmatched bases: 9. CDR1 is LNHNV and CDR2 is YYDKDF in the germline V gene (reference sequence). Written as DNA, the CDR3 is TGTGCCACCAAAATCGGCGGGAGGGGGGATGAGCAGTTCTTC. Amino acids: CATKIGGRGDEQFF.

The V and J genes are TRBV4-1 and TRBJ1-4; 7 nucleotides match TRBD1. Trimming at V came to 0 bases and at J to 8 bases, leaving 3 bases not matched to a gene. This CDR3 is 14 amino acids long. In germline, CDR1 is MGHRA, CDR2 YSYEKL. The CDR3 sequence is CASSQEQGIEKLFF. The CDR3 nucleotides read TGCGCCAGCAGCCAAGAACAGGGGATCGAAAAACTGTTTTTT.

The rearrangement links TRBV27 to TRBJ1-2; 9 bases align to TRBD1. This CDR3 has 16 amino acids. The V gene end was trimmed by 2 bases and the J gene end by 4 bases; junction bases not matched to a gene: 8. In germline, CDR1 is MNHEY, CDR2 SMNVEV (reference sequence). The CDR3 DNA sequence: TGTGCCAGCAGTTTAAGTCCGGGACAGGGAGGCTATGGCTACACCTTC. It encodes CASSLSPGQGGYGYTF.

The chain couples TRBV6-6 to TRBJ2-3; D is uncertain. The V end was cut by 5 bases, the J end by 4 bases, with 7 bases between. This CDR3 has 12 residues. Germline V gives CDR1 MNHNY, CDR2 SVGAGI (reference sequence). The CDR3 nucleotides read TGTGCCAGCAGTCCAGTTGCAGATACGCAGTATTTT. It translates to CASSPVADTQYF.

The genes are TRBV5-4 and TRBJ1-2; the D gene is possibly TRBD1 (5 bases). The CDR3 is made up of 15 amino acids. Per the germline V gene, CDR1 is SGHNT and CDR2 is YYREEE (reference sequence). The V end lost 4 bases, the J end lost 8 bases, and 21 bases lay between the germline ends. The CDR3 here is CASSPYWGREGGYTF. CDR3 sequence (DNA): TGTGCCAGCAGCCCTTACTGGGGCAGGGAGGGAGGCTACACCTTC.

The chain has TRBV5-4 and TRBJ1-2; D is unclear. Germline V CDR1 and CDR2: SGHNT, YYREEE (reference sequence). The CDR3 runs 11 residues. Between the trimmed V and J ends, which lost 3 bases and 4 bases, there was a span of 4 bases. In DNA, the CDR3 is TGTGCCAGCAGCTCCAGCTATGGCTACACCTTC. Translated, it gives CASSSSYGYTF.

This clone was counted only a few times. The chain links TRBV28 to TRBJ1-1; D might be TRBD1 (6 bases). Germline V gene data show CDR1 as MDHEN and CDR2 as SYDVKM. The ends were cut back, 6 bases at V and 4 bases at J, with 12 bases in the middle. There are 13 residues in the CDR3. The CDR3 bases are TGTGCCAGCAGGAGAAGGGGGGGCACTGAAGCTTTCTTT. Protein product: CASRRRGGTEAFF.

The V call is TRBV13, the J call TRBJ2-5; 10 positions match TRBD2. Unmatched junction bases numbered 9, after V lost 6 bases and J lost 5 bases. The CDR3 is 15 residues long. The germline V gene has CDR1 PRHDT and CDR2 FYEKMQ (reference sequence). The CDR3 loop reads CASSETSGVVETQYF. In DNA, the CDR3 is TGTGCCAGCAGTGAAACTAGCGGGGTGGTGGAGACCCAGTACTTC.

CDR3 protein: CAWSVSYSTTDTQYF. Here the CDR3 DNA reads TGTGCCTGGAGTGTAAGTTACAGCACCACAGATACGCAGTATTTT. The chain uses TRBV30 and TRBJ2-3; D unclear. Germline V lookup: CDR1 GTSNPN, CDR2 SVGIG (reference sequence). The CDR3 has 15 residues. Deletions cut 0 bases from V and 2 bases from J, with 12 bases between.

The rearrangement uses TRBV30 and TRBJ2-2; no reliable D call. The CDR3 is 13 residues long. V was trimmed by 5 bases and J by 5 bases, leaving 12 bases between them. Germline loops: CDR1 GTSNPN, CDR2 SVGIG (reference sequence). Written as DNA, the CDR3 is TGTGCCTGGGCCAGAAGGCGGACCGGGGAGCTGTTTTTT. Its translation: CAWARRRTGELFF.

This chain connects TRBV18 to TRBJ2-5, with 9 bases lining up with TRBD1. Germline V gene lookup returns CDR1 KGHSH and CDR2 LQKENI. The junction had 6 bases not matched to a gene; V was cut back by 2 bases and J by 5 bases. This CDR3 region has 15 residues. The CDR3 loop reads CASSPGTGIRETQYF. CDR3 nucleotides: TGTGCCAGCTCACCAGGGACAGGGATTCGGGAGACCCAGTACTTC.

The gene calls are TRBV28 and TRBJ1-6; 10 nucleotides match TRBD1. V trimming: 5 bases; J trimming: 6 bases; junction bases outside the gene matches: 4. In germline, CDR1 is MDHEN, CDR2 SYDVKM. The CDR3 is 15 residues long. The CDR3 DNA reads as TGTGCCAGCAGTGGACAGGGGGTCCCTAATTCACCCCTCCACTTT. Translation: CASSGQGVPNSPLHF.

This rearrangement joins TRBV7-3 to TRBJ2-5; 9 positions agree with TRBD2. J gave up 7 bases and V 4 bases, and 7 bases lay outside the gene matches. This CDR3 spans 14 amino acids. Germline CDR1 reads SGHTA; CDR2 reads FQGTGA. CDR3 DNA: TGTGCCAGCAGCTCGACTAGCGGCCCCGGGACCCAGTACTTC. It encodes CASSSTSGPGTQYF.

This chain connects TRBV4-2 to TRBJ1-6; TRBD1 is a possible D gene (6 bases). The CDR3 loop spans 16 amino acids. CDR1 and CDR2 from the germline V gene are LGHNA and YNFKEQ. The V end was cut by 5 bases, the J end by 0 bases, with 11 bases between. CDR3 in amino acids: CASSGTGSSYNSPLHF. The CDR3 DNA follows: TGTGCCAGCAGCGGAACAGGGAGCTCCTATAATTCACCCCTCCACTTT.

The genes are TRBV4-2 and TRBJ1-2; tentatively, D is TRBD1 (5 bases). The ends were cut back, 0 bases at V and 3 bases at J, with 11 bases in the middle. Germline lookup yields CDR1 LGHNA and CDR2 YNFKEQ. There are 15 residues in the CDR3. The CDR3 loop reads CASSQDRGGDYGYTF. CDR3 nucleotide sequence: TGTGCCAGCAGCCAAGATCGGGGGGGGGACTATGGCTACACCTTC.

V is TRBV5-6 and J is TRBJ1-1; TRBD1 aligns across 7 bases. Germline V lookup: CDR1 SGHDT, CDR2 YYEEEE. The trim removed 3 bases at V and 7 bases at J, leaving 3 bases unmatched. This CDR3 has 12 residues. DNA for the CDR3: TGTGCCAGCAGCTACCGGGACAGTGAAGCTTTCTTT. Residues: CASSYRDSEAFF.

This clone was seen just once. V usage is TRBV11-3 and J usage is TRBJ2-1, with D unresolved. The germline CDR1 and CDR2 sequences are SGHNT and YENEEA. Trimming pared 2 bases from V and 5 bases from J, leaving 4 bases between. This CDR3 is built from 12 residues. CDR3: CASSLTDNEQFF. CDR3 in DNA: TGTGCCAGCAGCTTAACGGACAATGAGCAGTTCTTC. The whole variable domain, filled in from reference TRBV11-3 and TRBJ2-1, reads EAGVVQSPRYKIIEKKQPVAFWCNPISGHNTLYWYLQNLGQGPELLIRYENEEAVDDSQLPKDRFSAERLKGVDSTLKIQPAELGDSAVYLCASSLTDNEQFFGPGTRLTVL.